This T cell receptor beta chain was captured by sequencing in a study of molecular identifiers for immune sequencing clone quantification. Study results and limitations: The study found clones above 20 RNA copies held over 98% of effector molecules and under 1% in naive cells.

Previously described methods and listed TCR primers produced bulk TCR libraries. TCRdb processed the PCR reads anew with MiXCR; each CDR3 protein has one entry. The repertoire has about 510,000 distinct CDR3 sequences, roughly 24% of them found once; the top ten carry approximately 0.8%. Using 10%, 30% or 50% RNA, naive CD8 libraries were derived from around 20,000 to 1,000,000 sorted cells. Naive CD8 T cells were sorted, and the gate applied was CD8+CD4-CCR7+CD45RA+. This clonotype was detected only a few times. The antigen is unknown. The sample comprised naive CD8+ T cells from blood, with Jurkat cell RNA spiked in. Subset denoted: FACS-sorted CD8+CD4-CCR7+CD45RA+ naive T cells. The sequence came from a human donor in good health. Some libraries in this study had Jurkat cell RNA spiked in.

This CDR3 reads CASSETSGSSYNEQFF. The CDR3 nucleotides read TGTGCCAGCAGTGAGACTAGCGGGAGCTCCTACAATGAGCAGTTCTTC. V usage is TRBV2 and J usage is TRBJ2-1, with TRBD2 matching over 12 bases. This CDR3 has 16 amino acids. Trimming took 3 bases from V and 0 from J; bases not matched to a gene: 0. Germline lookup yields CDR1 SNHLY and CDR2 FYNNEI.